There are a few counts of the clone carrying this TCR beta chain. Its antigen is as yet unknown. The germline CDR1 and CDR2 sequences are SGHTA and FQGTGA. V lost 5 bases and J lost 6, with 11 bases in between. The CDR3 is 13 residues long. The data derive from a study of cytomegalovirus exposure and HLA in healthy donors. Study outcomes and limitations: Within a later analysis, the majority of CMV-associated TCR beta chains appeared HLA-restricted.

Sampled while nominally healthy, donors likely had unrecorded immune exposures. Both 60 Vbeta primers and 13 Jbeta primers went into the PCR. Profiled with immunoSEQ multiplex PCR; TCRdb holds only in-frame clones, not every one. The top ten clones hold 8.4% of a sample with tens of thousands of clones, 76% of them seen once. The clonotype was recovered from a woman between 25 and 40 years old in good health and CMV-seropositive. The genes are TRBV7-3 and TRBJ2-1; D is undetermined. The sequenced material came from PBMCs. The CDR3 region is CASSPEVANEQFF. In DNA form, the CDR3 reads TGTGCCAGCAGCCCCGAGGTGGCCAATGAGCAGTTCTTC. Complete variable domain (other parts from reference TRBV7-3 and TRBJ2-1): GAGVSQTPSNKVTEKGKYVELRCDPISGHTALYWYRQSLGQGPEFLIYFQGTGAADDSGLPNDRFFAVRPEGSVSTLKIQRTERGDSAVYLCASSPEVANEQFFGPGTRLTVL.